This passage covers 17 T cell receptor beta chains from one sample sequenced in a study of blood T cell repertoires in COVID-19. Using immunoSEQ multiplex PCR, the repertoire was profiled, and TCRdb retains in-frame clones only, with some absent. Of about 300,000 clones in the sample, roughly 90% are singletons; the top ten hold less than 2%. Input material: peripheral blood. The receptors shown here come from a woman younger than 45 with COVID-19, enrolled during active disease.

The chain employs TRBV10-3 and TRBJ1-3, with 7 bases identical to TRBD1. V lost 5 bases, J lost 4 bases, and 11 bases stayed unmatched. CDR1 and CDR2 (germline): ENHRY, SYGVKD. The CDR3 length is 16 residues. CDR3 sequence: CAISPLGQGVGNTIYF. The CDR3 nucleotides are TGTGCCATCAGTCCCCTGGGGCAGGGGGTAGGAAACACCATATATTTT.

The V and J genes are TRBV19 and TRBJ1-5, with D perhaps TRBD1 (5 bases). Germline loops: CDR1 LNHDA, CDR2 SQIVND (reference sequence). The CDR3 extends over 15 amino acids. Deletions cut 2 bases from V and 3 bases from J, with 11 bases between. CDR3 amino acids: CASSISGGYNQPQHF. CDR3 DNA: TGTGCCAGTAGTATAAGCGGGGGGTACAATCAGCCCCAGCATTTT.

This clone has only one observation. J is TRBJ2-5 and V is TRBV5-5; no clear D gene. V dropped 2 bases and J dropped 2 bases, with 7 bases sitting between them. CDR3 length: 13 amino acids. Germline CDR1 and CDR2: SGHKS and YYEKEE (reference sequence). The CDR3 spells CASSFEQQETQYF. The DNA of the CDR3 is TGTGCCAGCAGCTTTGAACAGCAAGAGACCCAGTACTTC.

This clone has just one count. V and J are TRBV28 and TRBJ2-7, with TRBD1 identical over 8 bases. The trim removed 5 bases at V and 2 bases at J, leaving 5 bases unmatched. This CDR3 is built from 14 residues. Germline V CDR1 and CDR2: MDHEN, SYDVKM. The CDR3 protein is CASSTTGGTYEQYV. For the CDR3, the DNA is TGTGCCAGCAGTACCACAGGGGGGACCTACGAGCAGTACGTC.

The chain links TRBV5-4 to TRBJ1-6, with 10 nucleotides matching TRBD1. The CDR3 has 14 residues. V shed 3 bases and J 8 bases; nucleotides not matched to a gene: 2. From germline, CDR1 is SGHNT and CDR2 YYREEE (reference sequence). As DNA, the CDR3 is TGTGCCAGCAGCTGGGACAGGGGCGATTCACCCCTCCACTTT. It encodes CASSWDRGDSPLHF.

The chain couples TRBV7-5 to TRBJ1-2; the DNA was not used to check the table's D call, TRBD1. TRBV7-5 is annotated as a pseudogene. The CDR3 covers 14 residues. Here the CDR3 reads CARRSRQLNYGYTF. CDR3 bases: TGTGCCAGAAGGAGCCGACAGCTTAACTATGGCTACACCTTC.

The rearrangement uses TRBV25-1 and TRBJ1-1; D is uncertain. This CDR3 spans 14 amino acids. The V gene lost 1 base and the J gene lost 8 bases, with 14 bases spanning the gap. Per germline, CDR1 MGHDK and CDR2 SYGVNS. The CDR3 DNA reads TGTGCCAGCAGTGAATCCCCCCTGGGGAGGGAAGCTTTCTTT. Its translation is CASSESPLGREAFF.

The chain carries TRBV5-1 and TRBJ2-7; possible D gene TRBD2, 6 bases. Germline V gives CDR1 SGHRS, CDR2 YFSETQ. CDR3 length equals 13 residues. V was cut by 5 bases and J by 5 bases, with 14 bases left in between. The chain's CDR3 is CASSTGGVDEQYF. The CDR3 coding sequence is TGCGCCAGCAGTACAGGAGGGGTGGACGAGCAGTACTTC.

This chain connects TRBV10-3 to TRBJ1-1; D remains unclear. The CDR3 totals 13 residues. Germline assignment: CDR1 ENHRY and CDR2 SYGVKD. V was shortened by 3 bases and J by 1 base, with 6 bases between the two germline ends. In DNA form, the CDR3 reads TGTGCCATCAGTGACCGGGAGAACACTGAAGCTTTCTTT. Residues: CAISDRENTEAFF.

The J gene is TRBJ2-4, the V gene TRBV2; maybe TRBD1 (6 bases). V was cut by 3 bases and J by 0 bases, with 15 bases left in between. This CDR3 comprises 17 residues. Germline CDR1 SNHLY, CDR2 FYNNEI. The chain's CDR3 is CASSDRGLWGAKNIQYF. Written as DNA, the CDR3 is TGTGCCAGCAGTGACAGGGGCCTTTGGGGAGCCAAAAACATTCAGTACTTC. The full variable domain, completed using reference TRBV2 and TRBJ2-4, is EPEVTQTPSHQVTQMGQEVILRCVPISNHLYFYWYRQILGQKVEFLVSFYNNEISEKSEIFDDQFSVERPDGSNFTLKIRSTKLEDSAMYFCASSDRGLWGAKNIQYFGAGTRLSVL.

V and J are TRBV5-4 and TRBJ1-2; D is possibly TRBD1 (6 bases). Germline CDR1 SGHNT, CDR2 YYREEE (reference sequence). The CDR3 sequence is 14 residues long. V shed 4 bases and J shed 3 bases, with 13 bases lying between them. In DNA, the CDR3 is TGTGCCAGCAGCCAGCCACAGGGAGACTATGGCTACACCTTC. It encodes CASSQPQGDYGYTF.

The V gene is TRBV12-5, the J gene TRBJ1-1, with a tentative D call TRBD1 (5 bases). The germline V and J ends were trimmed by 4 bases and 0 bases, with 9 bases remaining between them. Looked up from germline, CDR1 is LGHNT and CDR2 is FRNRAP. This CDR3 has 14 amino acids. The CDR3 reads CASGSSGLNTEAFF. The CDR3 nucleotides are TGTGCTAGTGGTTCCTCAGGGTTGAACACTGAAGCTTTCTTT.

The rearrangement joins TRBV11-2 to TRBJ1-1, with D unresolved. This CDR3 spans 16 amino acids. V lost 1 base and J 4 bases, leaving 16 bases between the germline ends. Germline V CDR1 and CDR2: SGHAT, FQNNGV. Written as DNA, the CDR3 is TGTGCCAGCAGCTTAGGTTCGGGGAGTCGAGTCACTGAAGCTTTCTTT. Amino acid sequence: CASSLGSGSRVTEAFF. Full variable domain (outside the CDR3, taken from reference TRBV11-2 and TRBJ1-1): EAGVAQSPRYKIIEKRQSVAFWCNPISGHATLYWYQQILGQGPKLLIQFQNNGVVDDSQLPKDRFSAERLKGVDSTLKIQPAKLEDSAVYLCASSLGSGSRVTEAFFGQGTRLTVV.

The rearrangement links TRBV19 to TRBJ1-2; possibly TRBD1 for D (6 bases). This CDR3 spans 14 amino acids. Germline CDR1 is LNHDA and CDR2 is SQIVND (reference sequence). V was cut by 4 bases and J by 7 bases, with 16 bases left in between. The CDR3 coding sequence is TGTGCCAGTAGTACCCCTGGGGGGGCGGGTGGCTACACCTTC. It is translated as CASSTPGGAGGYTF.

This chain uses TRBV9 with TRBJ2-5; 7 nucleotides line up with TRBD2. CDR3 length: 15 residues. Germline-derived CDR1 and CDR2 are SGDLS and YYNGEE. Losses at the gene ends were 5 bases for V and 2 bases for J; bases not matched to a gene: 9. Here the CDR3 reads CASSQIGEGQETQYF. CDR3 bases: TGTGCCAGCAGTCAAATAGGGGAGGGACAAGAGACCCAGTACTTC.

The CDR3 sequence is CASRPTGPSEQYV. CDR3 in DNA: TGTGCCAGCAGGCCCACAGGGCCTAGCGAGCAGTACGTC. The chain employs TRBV28 and TRBJ2-7, with a weak D call TRBD1 (6 bases). Trimming pared 6 bases from V and 6 bases from J, leaving 15 bases between. The CDR3 is 13 amino acids. CDR1 is MDHEN, CDR2 SYDVKM, per germline.

The V call is TRBV18, the J call TRBJ2-7, with unresolved D. V lost 2 bases, J lost 3 bases, and 11 bases lay in between. The CDR3 loop spans 14 amino acids. The germline gives CDR1 KGHSH, CDR2 LQKENI. The CDR3, as DNA: TGTGCCAGCTCACCATCCCAGGAAAACTACGAGCAGTACGTC. Its translation is CASSPSQENYEQYV.